These 18 T cell receptor beta chains share one sample of origin, sequenced in a study of cytomegalovirus exposure and HLA in healthy donors. PCR employed 60 Vbeta and 13 Jbeta primers. Generated by immunoSEQ multiplex PCR, the TCRdb table keeps only in-frame clones and is missing some. The data show fewer than 250,000 clones, 81% seen once. Sequenced: PBMCs. These TCRs come from a man between 18 and 35 years old in good health and CMV-seronegative.

The gene calls are TRBV7-9 and TRBJ1-2; 7 nucleotides align to TRBD1. Trimming at V came to 4 bases and at J to 6 bases, leaving 8 bases not matched to a gene. This CDR3 region has 14 residues. Germline CDR1 SEHNR, CDR2 FQNEAQ (reference sequence). As DNA, the CDR3 is TGTGCCAGCAGCTGGGGACAGAGGGAGGATGGCTACACCTTC. Translating gives CASSWGQREDGYTF.

This clone was found once. The chain has TRBV6-6 and TRBJ1-5; the D is unclear. From germline, CDR1 is MNHNY and CDR2 SVGAGI (reference sequence). The CDR3 has 15 residues. Trimming cost V 7 bases and J 1 base, with 14 bases left between them. The CDR3 spells CASTREGPSNQPQHF. The CDR3 DNA reads TGTGCCAGCACCCGGGAAGGACCGAGCAATCAGCCCCAGCATTTT.

This clone appeared a few times. Written as DNA, the CDR3 is TGCGCCAGCAGCCACCTGTCGGTTCGGGAAAAACTGTTTTTT. It yields the protein CASSHLSVREKLFF. The V call is TRBV5-1, the J call TRBJ1-4; no definite D call. Germline lookup yields CDR1 SGHRS and CDR2 YFSETQ. The CDR3 totals 14 residues. Trimming removed 4 bases at V and 8 bases at J, with 15 bases between.

The genes are TRBV10-2 and TRBJ1-3; 7 bases fit TRBD1. In germline, CDR1 is WSHSY, CDR2 SAAADI. V lost 3 bases, J lost 4 bases, and 9 bases stayed unmatched. CDR3 length: 16 amino acids. The CDR3 loop reads CASSEVQGKKGNTIYF. In DNA form, the CDR3 reads TGCGCCAGCAGTGAAGTACAGGGGAAGAAAGGAAACACCATATATTTT.

Turning to this clone: The junction departs from germline at one end; a sequencing error may be responsible. The V and J genes are TRBV7-7 and TRBJ1-5, with 7 nucleotides matching TRBD1. This CDR3 has 17 amino acids. In germline, CDR1 is SSHAT, CDR2 FNYEAQ (reference sequence). The CDR3 region has the DNA TGTGCTAGCAGCGACGACAGGGAGAAAGCCCGCCATCAGCCCCAGCATTTT. This translates into CASSDDREKARHQPQHF.

This chain links TRBV25-1 with TRBJ2-2; 8 bases align to TRBD1. With 7 bases clipped from V and 6 bases from J, the junction kept 7 bases outside the gene matches. This CDR3 has 14 amino acids. The germline V gene encodes CDR1 MGHDK and CDR2 SYGVNS. CDR3 sequence reads: CASTVQGASGELFF. The CDR3 region has the DNA TGTGCCAGCACGGTTCAGGGGGCATCCGGGGAGCTGTTTTTT.

The chain carries TRBV28 and TRBJ2-5; D not certain. This CDR3 spans 13 amino acids. Deletions cut 6 bases from V and 2 bases from J, with 10 bases between. From germline, CDR1 is MDHEN and CDR2 SYDVKM. In DNA, the CDR3 is TGTGCCAGCAGCCGGAGATATCAAGAGACCCAGTACTTC. Its protein is CASSRRYQETQYF.

V is TRBV27 and J is TRBJ2-1; perhaps TRBD2 as D (5 bases). The CDR3 extends over 12 amino acids. V was cut by 8 bases and J by 9 bases, with 14 bases left in between. CDR1 and CDR2 (germline): MNHEY, SMNVEV (reference sequence). CDR3 protein: CASGITRSEQFF. The CDR3 nucleotides read TGTGCCAGCGGCATAACTAGGAGTGAGCAGTTCTTC.

The chain joins TRBV30 to TRBJ2-1; 7 nucleotides line up with TRBD2. This CDR3 is 15 amino acids long. After removal of 1 base from V and 3 bases from J, the junction contained 6 bases not matched to a gene. Per the germline V gene, CDR1 is GTSNPN and CDR2 is SVGIG (reference sequence). The CDR3 DNA follows: TGTGCCTGGAGTGCGACTAGCACCCACTACAATGAGCAGTTCTTC. Its protein product is CAWSATSTHYNEQFF.

The chain has TRBV6-1 and TRBJ1-6; 8 bases are a match to TRBD1. Looked up from germline, CDR1 is MNHNS and CDR2 is SASEGT. The CDR3 is 14 amino acids. With 7 bases clipped from V and 11 bases from J, the junction kept 10 bases outside the gene matches. For the CDR3, the DNA is TGTGCCAGCACCTGGGACAGGCTGAACCCACCCCTCCACTTT. Amino acids: CASTWDRLNPPLHF.

This chain connects TRBV18 to TRBJ1-6; 10 bases fit TRBD1. Per germline, CDR1 KGHSH and CDR2 LQKENI. There are 16 residues in the CDR3. V dropped 3 bases and J dropped 9; count of bases not matched to a gene: 8. DNA of the CDR3: TGTGCCAGCTCACCTCCCAACCGGGACAGGGGTTCACCCCTCCACTTT. This gives the protein CASSPPNRDRGSPLHF.

This clone was counted a single time. The rearrangement joins TRBV4-1 to TRBJ1-1, with D unresolved. Germline V gene data show CDR1 as MGHRA and CDR2 as YSYEKL. The V gene lost 3 bases and the J gene lost 1 base, with 6 bases spanning the gap. The CDR3 is 13 amino acids. CDR3 DNA sequence: TGCGCCAGCAGCCAGCGGGGGAACACTGAAGCTTTCTTT. This encodes CASSQRGNTEAFF.

The chain has TRBV7-2 and TRBJ1-2; 7 nucleotides line up with TRBD1. V was clipped by 6 bases and J by 6 bases; unmatched bases: 7. The CDR3 length is 13 residues. Germline assignment: CDR1 SGHTA and CDR2 FQGNSA. The CDR3 bases are TGTGCCAGCAGGTCACAGGGGACGGATGGCTACACCTTC. The encoded protein is CASRSQGTDGYTF.

The chain has TRBV28 and TRBJ2-7; D unclear. This CDR3 is 14 amino acids long. CDR1 is MDHEN and CDR2 is SYDVKM in the germline V gene. V was pared by 6 bases and J by 2 bases, with 14 bases between. This CDR3 reads CASSPSGAAYEQYF. In DNA, the CDR3 is TGTGCCAGCAGCCCGTCAGGTGCAGCCTACGAGCAGTACTTC.

V is TRBV15 and J is TRBJ1-3; no firm D call. Germline CDR1 is LNHNV and CDR2 is YYDKDF (reference sequence). The length of the CDR3 is 17 residues. The V end was cut by 5 bases, the J end by 4 bases, with 21 bases between. In nucleotides, the CDR3 is TGTGCCACCAGCCCGGTCCCGCGGACGGGGTACGGAAACACCATATATTTT. Protein sequence: CATSPVPRTGYGNTIYF.

V is TRBV6-6 and J is TRBJ1-1, with D possibly being TRBD1 (6 bases). Germline CDR1 MNHNY, CDR2 SVGAGI (reference sequence). The V and J ends lost 7 bases and 0 bases respectively, with 9 bases between them. The CDR3 has 13 residues. The CDR3 nucleotides are TGTGCCAGCACCCAGGGGTTGAACACTGAAGCTTTCTTT. Protein sequence: CASTQGLNTEAFF.

The V and J genes are TRBV6-5 and TRBJ2-5, with a weak D call TRBD1 (6 bases). The DNA end lines up better with TRBJ2-7; the J call may be wrong. The CDR3 consists of 15 residues. CDR1 is MNHEY and CDR2 is SVGAGI in the germline V gene. CDR3 sequence: CASSYSIRGAYEQYF. The CDR3 DNA is TGTGCCAGCAGTTACTCGATCAGGGGCGCATACGAGCAGTACTTC.

This clone appeared a single time. The chain is built from TRBV6-1 and TRBJ1-2, with unresolved D. Germline-derived CDR1 and CDR2 are MNHNS and SASEGT. Deletions cut 4 bases from V and 0 bases from J, with 6 bases between. The CDR3 has 13 amino acids. This CDR3 is CASSGLANYGYTF. In nucleotides, the CDR3 is TGTGCCAGCAGTGGTTTAGCTAACTATGGCTACACCTTC.